These T cell receptor beta chains were read from a single sample in a study of blood T cell repertoires in COVID-19. TCRdb's table, derived via immunoSEQ multiplex PCR, lists solely in-frame clones and lacks some. The table lists around 80,000 clones, over 70% of them singletons, with approximately 5.8% in the top ten. Sequencing used peripheral blood. These receptors originate from a man in his fifties with active or convalescent COVID-19. CDR3s include the opening cysteine and the closing phenylalanine or tryptophan. Fields, in order: V gene, J gene, D gene, clone size, CDR3 DNA, CDR3 protein. The D gene is left open where the match is weak. Rows give clone size only sometimes, using once, few, many, or a class for an expanded clone.

TRBV18	TRBJ2-2	TRBD2	.	TGTGCCAGCTCACCACCCCGGACTAGCTTGACCGGGGAGCTGTTTTTT	CASSPPRTSLTGELFF
TRBV3-1/TRBV3-2	TRBJ2-1	.	.	TGTGCCAGCGCTACGGTCAATGAGCAGTTCTTC	CASATVNEQFF
TRBV10-3	TRBJ1-6	.	.	TGTGCCATCAGTGACACGGGACGGCGGGAAAATTCACCCCTCCACTTT	CAISDTGRRENSPLHF
TRBV14	TRBJ1-5	.	once	TGTGCCAGCATCCTCATGGGGTGGGGCAGGGGAAATCAGCCCCAGCATTTT	CASILMGWGRGNQPQHF
TRBV27	TRBJ2-3	.	.	TGTGCCAGCAGTTTAAGTGAGACAGCAGATACGCAGTATTTT	CASSLSETADTQYF
TRBV25-1	TRBJ1-1	.	.	TGTGCCAGCAGTGAACTCAGGGCAAACACTGAAGCTTTCTTT	CASSELRANTEAFF
TRBV7-2	TRBJ2-3	TRBD2	few	TGTGCCAGCAGGGGGACTAGCGTAGATACGCAGTATTTT	CASRGTSVDTQYF
TRBV7-2	TRBJ1-2	.	.	TGTGCCAGCACGGTAAAAAGTAAGGATTCAGGGTCCGGCTACACCTTC	CASTVKSKDSGSGYTF
TRBV5-1	TRBJ2-3	TRBD1	.	TGCGCCAGCAGCTCCCCGTCGGCAGGGGGCGGGCAGTATTTT	CASSSPSAGGGQYF
TRBV12-3/TRBV12-4	TRBJ2-1	TRBD2	.	TGTGCCAGCAGTTGGGGGGAGGGTGAGCAGTTCTTC	CASSWGEGEQFF
TRBV7-8	TRBJ2-3	.	.	TGTGCCAGCAGCTTAGCGTGGCTAGATACGCAGTATTTT	CASSLAWLDTQYF
TRBV11-1	TRBJ2-2	.	.	TGTGCCAGCAGCCCATGGACTTTCGGGGAGCTGTTTTTT	CASSPWTFGELFF
TRBV19	TRBJ2-7	TRBD2	.	TGTGCCAGTAGTTCCAGCGGGGGCTCCTACGAGCAGTACTTC	CASSSSGGSYEQYF
TRBV4-3	TRBJ1-4	.	.	TGCGCCAGCAGCCAGGAACAGGGAGGGGGTGAAAAACTGTTTTTT	CASSQEQGGGEKLFF
TRBV5-8	TRBJ2-4	TRBD1	.	TGTGCCAGCAGCTTACAGGGGGGCAAAAACATTCAGTACTTC	CASSLQGGKNIQYF
TRBV23-1	TRBJ1-2	TRBD1	.	TGCGCCAGCAGGGAGGGACAGGGGTTCGGCTACACCTTC	CASREGQGFGYTF
TRBV12-2	TRBJ1-3	.	.	TGTGCAAGTCGCTTTTTGGAGATCTCTGGAAACACCATATATTTT	CASRFLEISGNTIYF
TRBV5-1	TRBJ2-6	.	.	TGCGCCAGCACCGGGACAATCTCTGGGGCCAACGTCCTGACTTTC	CASTGTISGANVLTF
TRBV10-1	TRBJ2-1	.	.	TGCGCCAGCAGCGGGGTGCGGGGAGACTACAATGAGCAGTTCTTC	CASSGVRGDYNEQFF
TRBV6-5	TRBJ1-2	TRBD1	few	TGTGCCAGCAGTTACTCGGGGACAGGCCTTCGCTATGGCTACACCTTC	CASSYSGTGLRYGYTF
TRBV7-9	TRBJ2-3	.	.	TGTGCCAGCAGAACCCCACGGGGGGAAGGGGGTACGCAGTATTTT	CASRTPRGEGGTQYF
TRBV2	TRBJ1-2	.	.	TGTGCCAGACAGGGAGACTATGGCTACACCTTC	CARQGDYGYTF
TRBV30	TRBJ2-3	TRBD1	few	TGTGCCTGGGGGACAGGGAGCACAGATACGCAGTATTTT	CAWGTGSTDTQYF
TRBV25-1	TRBJ1-1	TRBD1	.	TGTGCCAGCAGGGGACAGGGGAGGACTGAAGCTTTCTTT	CASRGQGRTEAFF
TRBV2	TRBJ1-4	.	.	TGTGCCAGCAGTGAGGCAGGGCCTAATGAAAAACTGTTTTTT	CASSEAGPNEKLFF
TRBV6-5	TRBJ1-6	.	few	TGTGCCAGCAGGCTAATCTCACCCCTCCACTTT	CASRLISPLHF
TRBV24-1	TRBJ2-2	.	.	TGTGCCACCAGTGAGCGGGGTGCCGGGGAGCTGTTTTTT	CATSERGAGELFF
TRBV6-2/TRBV6-3	TRBJ1-2	.	few	TGTGCCAGCAGTTACGACAGCCTATATGGCTACACCTTC	CASSYDSLYGYTF
TRBV6-5	TRBJ2-5	TRBD2	many	TGTGCCAGCAGCCCGAGGGCGGGGGTCGGCCAGTACTTC	CASSPRAGVGQYF
TRBV7-3	TRBJ1-2	TRBD1	few	TGTGCCAGCAGGCCGGGACAGGGCCAATGGACCTTC	CASRPGQGQWTF
TRBV11-2	TRBJ1-4	TRBD1	.	TGTGCCAGCAGCTTAGTCCTAAATGGGGACAGAAATAATGAAAAACTGTTTTTT	CASSLVLNGDRNNEKLFF
TRBV21-1	TRBJ2-7	.	.	TGTGCCAGCAGCAAAGGTAAGGGACAGGGGCGACTCTACGAGCAGTACTTC	CASSKGKGQGRLYEQYF
TRBV29-1	TRBJ2-3	.	.	TGCAGCGTACGGACACCAAACCTTCCAGATACGCAGTATTTT	CSVRTPNLPDTQYF
TRBV6-2/TRBV6-3	TRBJ2-7	TRBD1	.	TGTGCCAGCAGTTACACAGGGGGCTACGAGCAGTACTTC	CASSYTGGYEQYF
TRBV6-5	TRBJ1-6	TRBD1	.	TGTGCCAGCGCGTCCGGGACAGGGAATTCACCCCTCCACTTT	CASASGTGNSPLHF
TRBV11-2	TRBJ2-1	TRBD1	.	TGTGCCAGCAGCTCAGACAGGGTTATGAATGAGCAGTTCTTC	CASSSDRVMNEQFF
TRBV9	TRBJ2-1	TRBD2	.	TGTGCCAGCAGCGTAGGCCTAGCGGGGGGGCTCAATGAGCAGTTCTTC	CASSVGLAGGLNEQFF
TRBV28	TRBJ2-2	TRBD2	.	TGTGCCAGCACACCTGGGGGGGGTCTTGTGAGCGGGGAGCTGTTTTTT	CASTPGGGLVSGELFF
TRBV3-1/TRBV3-2	TRBJ1-2	TRBD1	many	TGTGCCAGCAGCCGGGGACAGGGAGGAGGCTACACCTTC	CASSRGQGGGYTF
TRBV19	TRBJ2-1	.	.	TGTGCCAGTAGTACGACAGGCAATGAGCAGTTCTTC	CASSTTGNEQFF
TRBV5-1	TRBJ1-2	.	.	TGCGCCAGCAGCTTGGGGGCAGGTACTAACTATGGCTACACCTTC	CASSLGAGTNYGYTF
TRBV30	TRBJ1-5	.	.	TGTGCCTGGAGTGTACAAGTTTACAATCAGCCCCAGCATTTT	CAWSVQVYNQPQHF
TRBV7-6	TRBJ2-1	TRBD1	.	TGTGCCAGCACCGTACAGGGGGCCTACAATGAGCAGTTCTTC	CASTVQGAYNEQFF
TRBV12-5	TRBJ1-6	.	once	TGTGCCCCAATACCAATGGGAACAGGTAATTCACCCCTCCACTTT	CAPIPMGTGNSPLHF
TRBV2	TRBJ1-1	.	.	TGTGCCAGCAGGGAGCCGGAGGGGAGGACTGAAGCTTTCTTT	CASREPEGRTEAFF
TRBV4-2	TRBJ2-3	TRBD1	.	TGTGCCAGCAGCCACCAAGGACAGGGGACAGATACGCAGTATTTT	CASSHQGQGTDTQYF
TRBV9	TRBJ2-1	.	.	TGTGCCAGCAACCCACAGAGCTCCTACAATGAGCAGTTCTTC	CASNPQSSYNEQFF
TRBV6-5	TRBJ1-5	TRBD1	few	TGTGCCAGCAGTCCGGACAGGGGACAGCCCCAGCATTTT	CASSPDRGQPQHF
TRBV30	TRBJ1-2	.	few	TGTGCCCTAGATCGTATCCCCTCCACAGGGTCTGGCTACACCTTC	CALDRIPSTGSGYTF
TRBV5-1	TRBJ2-2	TRBD2	.	TGCGCCAGCAGCTGGGGTACTAGCGGGGGAACTAACACCGGGGAGCTGTTTTTT	CASSWGTSGGTNTGELFF
TRBV30	TRBJ1-2	TRBD1	.	TGTGCCTGGAGTCCGCAGGGGGCCTACACCTTC	CAWSPQGAYTF
TRBV18	TRBJ2-2	TRBD2	few	TGTGCCAGCTCACCACCGGGGAGGGCCGGGGAGCTGTTTTTT	CASSPPGRAGELFF
TRBV5-1	TRBJ2-3	TRBD2	.	TGCGCCAGCAGCTTGGGGACTAGCGGGGGGTTGGATACGCAGTATTTT	CASSLGTSGGLDTQYF
TRBV6-2/TRBV6-3	TRBJ2-3	TRBD2	once	TGTGCCAGCAGTTACGGTGTTAGCGGGGGGGCCGGGGATACGCAGTATTTT	CASSYGVSGGAGDTQYF
TRBV7-2	TRBJ1-1	.	.	TGTGCCAGCAGCTCGAACCTAAACACTGAAGCTTTCTTT	CASSSNLNTEAFF
TRBV7-3	TRBJ2-3	TRBD2	.	TGTGCCAGCAGCAAACTAGCGGGGCAGACAGATACGCAGTATTTT	CASSKLAGQTDTQYF
TRBV4-3	TRBJ1-5	.	.	TGCGCCAGCAGCCAAGACCGCAGGGGTCAGCCCCAGCATTTT	CASSQDRRGQPQHF
TRBV7-8	TRBJ2-2	TRBD1	.	TGTGCCAGCAGCTTTAGGACAGGGTACACCGGGGAGCTGTTTTTT	CASSFRTGYTGELFF
TRBV19	TRBJ1-3	.	once	TGTGCCAGTAGTATGGGGACATCTGGAAACACCATATATTTT	CASSMGTSGNTIYF